These 23 T cell receptor beta chains were all obtained from the same sample, sequenced in a study of tumor and adjacent non-tumor tissue in lung cancer. TCRbeta libraries were built with three rounds of nested PCR, modified from ARM-PCR. TCRdb called the multiplex PCR reads again in MiXCR, with one record for every CDR3 protein. The sample has 75,000 to 80,000 distinct CDR3 sequences, around 76% seen once. The template was RNA from unsorted bulk tissue. Distant lung tissue was collected more than 3 cm away from the tumor edge. The specimen sequenced was distant non-tumor lung tissue. These receptors came from a man between 70 and 80 years old with non-small cell lung cancer.

This clonotype appeared once. The V and J genes are TRBV2 and TRBJ2-7, with D possibly matching TRBD2 (5 bases). CDR1 is SNHLY, CDR2 FYNNEI, per germline. Trimming removed 0 bases from V and 4 bases from J, with 16 bases in between. The CDR3 length is 16 residues. The CDR3 sequence is CASSEATRGWLYEQYF. The CDR3 region has the DNA TGTGCCAGCAGTGAAGCGACCCGCGGGTGGCTATACGAGCAGTACTTC.

This clonotype was observed a few times. The V call is TRBV2, the J call TRBJ1-2, with TRBD1 as a possible D gene (5 bases). The germline V gene encodes CDR1 SNHLY and CDR2 FYNNEI. CDR3 length equals 13 residues. Trimming stripped 10 bases from V and 4 bases from J, with 16 bases between. In DNA form, the CDR3 reads TGTGCCATCGGAAGGGGACGGAGCTATGGCTACACCTTC. Its protein product is CAIGRGRSYGYTF.

Of note for this clonotype: A single base separates this from a much larger clone, so it may be a read error. This rearrangement joins TRBV10-3 to TRBJ2-1; D ambiguous. This CDR3 is built from 15 residues. Germline values: CDR1 ENHRY, CDR2 SYGVKD. This chain's CDR3 is CAISDMAVTYNEEFF. The CDR3 coding sequence is TGTGCCATCAGTGATATGGCTGTAACCTACAATGAGGAGTTCTTC.

This clonotype was counted at least ten times. The V gene is TRBV6-5, the J gene TRBJ2-1; no reliable D call. Deletions cut 0 bases from V and 9 bases from J, with 18 bases between. The CDR3 runs 16 residues. From germline, CDR1 is MNHEY and CDR2 SVGAGI. CDR3 protein: CASSYSFTLQSGEQFF. As DNA, the CDR3 is TGTGCCAGCAGTTACTCGTTCACGCTCCAATCCGGTGAGCAGTTCTTC.

A word on this clonotype: Relative to the germline gene, one junction end is altered; a read error may explain this. The chain has TRBV13 and TRBJ1-1; perhaps TRBD1 as D (5 bases). Germline V CDR1 and CDR2: PRHDT, FYEKMQ (reference sequence). CDR3 length equals 15 residues. This chain's CDR3 is CDSNPGTGSNTEAFF. The CDR3 DNA follows: TGTGACAGCAACCCTGGCACAGGTTCGAACACTGAAGCTTTCTTT.

Note on this clonotype: The conserved closing phenylalanine or tryptophan is absent in this CDR3, likely reflecting a read error. No DNA is shown, since the ends of the CDR3 on it are uncertain; the CDR3 is the one TCRdb lists. V gene TRBV29-1 combines with J gene TRBJ2-1. Germline V gene lookup returns CDR1 SQVTM and CDR2 ANQGSEA. The CDR3 sequence runs 12 residues, both termini included. The CDR3 loop is CSVEYLDNEKFL.

The CDR3 bases are TGTGCCAGCAGTCCCTATGATGAGCAGTTCTTC. The encoded protein is CASSPYDEQFF. This chain links TRBV6-1 with TRBJ2-1; D ambiguous. Trimming pared 5 bases from V and 8 bases from J, leaving 7 bases between. There are 11 residues in the CDR3. Per germline, CDR1 MNHNS and CDR2 SASEGT.

This chain links TRBV28 with TRBJ2-3; no reliable D call. This CDR3 is 14 amino acids long. CDR1 and CDR2 from the germline V gene are MDHEN and SYDVKM. The ends were cut back, 5 bases at V and 11 bases at J, with 20 bases in the middle. The CDR3 nucleotides are TGTGCCAGCAGTCCTCGAGACCGTAAAAATGAGCAGTATTTT. This gives the protein CASSPRDRKNEQYF.

This clonotype showed up just a few times. The V gene is TRBV28, the J gene TRBJ2-1, with D possibly TRBD1 on 6 matching bases. CDR3 size: 17 residues. Germline V lookup: CDR1 MDHEN, CDR2 SYDVKM. V gave up 4 bases and J gave up 6 bases, with 22 bases separating them. Here the CDR3 reads CASSSGQGQGLLNEQFF. The DNA of the CDR3 is TGTGCCAGCAGTTCCGGCCAGGGGCAGGGGTTACTCAATGAGCAGTTCTTC.

With regard to this clonotype: One end of the junction varies from germline; a read error may be responsible. CDR3 protein: CARSTWTGGAAGNIIYF. In nucleotides, the CDR3 is TGTGCCAGGAGCACCTGGACAGGGGGCGCGGCGGGAAACATCATATATTTT. The chain has TRBV5-5 and TRBJ1-3; 11 positions match TRBD1. The CDR3 is 17 residues long. Per the germline V gene, CDR1 is SGHKS and CDR2 is YYEKEE (reference sequence).

The count of this clonotype is one. Because the CDR3 is missing its conserved closing phenylalanine or tryptophan, this is likely a read error. The rearrangement joins TRBV11-1 to TRBJ1-2; TRBD1 matches at 8 bases. CDR3 length equals 16 residues. V was pared by 7 bases and J by 5 bases, with 15 bases of the junction left unmatched. Germline assignment: CDR1 SGHAT and CDR2 FQDESV (reference sequence). The CDR3, as DNA: TGTGCCAGCAATGACGGACAGGGACAAACCTCTTATGGCTACACCGTC. The encoded protein is CASNDGQGQTSYGYTV.

As for this clonotype: Here the CDR3 omits its conserved ending phenylalanine or tryptophan, so a read error is the likely source. The limits of the CDR3 on the DNA are not certain, so only TCRdb's listed CDR3 is given. This rearrangement joins TRBV5-4 to TRBJ1-6; the tabulated D call, TRBD1, remains unverified against the DNA. The CDR3 spans 17 amino acids, including both terminal residues. CDR1 and CDR2 (germline): SGHNT, YYREEE (reference sequence). CDR3 amino acids: CASSTGTGGGITSPVHS.

The chain has TRBV28 and TRBJ2-1, with 15 bases identical to TRBD2. Germline V lookup: CDR1 MDHEN, CDR2 SYDVKM. J was trimmed by 16 bases and V by 6 bases; bases with no gene match: 16. The CDR3 has 16 amino acids. The CDR3 here is CASRGLAGGFWNEHFF. For the CDR3, the DNA is TGTGCCAGCAGAGGACTAGCGGGAGGGTTCTGGAATGAACACTTCTTC.

The chain is built from TRBV6-1 and TRBJ1-5, with D unclear. Germline V lookup: CDR1 MNHNS, CDR2 SASEGT. The V gene lost 6 bases and the J gene lost 3 bases, with 15 bases spanning the gap. The CDR3 runs 15 residues. CDR3 region: CASSPLGGNNQPQHF. The CDR3 DNA follows: TGTGCCAGCAGCCCCCTGGGTGGGAACAATCAGCCCCAGCATTTT.

The V gene is TRBV4-1, the J gene TRBJ1-1; TRBD1 is a possible D gene (5 bases). Germline V lookup: CDR1 MGHRA, CDR2 YSYEKL. This CDR3 contains 13 residues. DNA for the CDR3: TGCGCTATCAGCACCCAGGGTGGCACTGAAGCTTTCTTT. Amino acids: CAISTQGGTEAFF.

In regard to this clonotype: Germline is not matched at one junction end, which may reflect a read error. This chain uses TRBV4-1 with TRBJ2-3; D remains ambiguous. Per germline, CDR1 MGHRA and CDR2 YSYEKL. This CDR3 is built from 13 residues. The CDR3 DNA is TGCGCCAGCAACCAACAGATCCCAGATACGCAGTATTTT. Its protein is CASNQQIPDTQYF.

To note about this clonotype: The junction does not match germline at one end; this may be a read error. The V call is TRBV20-1, the J call TRBJ2-7; possibly TRBD1 or TRBD2 for D (5 bases each). This CDR3 has 14 amino acids. Germline CDR1 and CDR2: DFQATT and SNEGSKA (reference sequence). CDR3 sequence (DNA): TGCAGTACTAGACCCATCGGCAGGGACTACGAGCAGTACTTC. Its protein is CSTRPIGRDYEQYF.

The V call is TRBV7-8, the J call TRBJ2-4; the D gene is possibly TRBD2 (5 bases). The CDR3 totals 18 residues. Germline V lookup: CDR1 SGHVS, CDR2 FQNEAQ. The V end was cut by 5 bases, the J end by 0 bases, with 20 bases between. As DNA, the CDR3 is TGTGCCAGCAGCCAAACTAACGGGGTCCCCATAGCCAAAAACATTCAGTACTTC. Translation: CASSQTNGVPIAKNIQYF.

Of note for this clonotype: At one boundary the junction diverges from the germline segment, which might be a read error. The V call is TRBV11-2, the J call TRBJ2-7; perhaps D is TRBD1 or TRBD2 (5 bases each). The CDR3 covers 14 residues. The germline V gene has CDR1 SGHAT and CDR2 FQNNGV. The CDR3 reads CTSNMGTGTYEQYF. CDR3 coding DNA: TGTACCAGCAACATGGGGACGGGGACCTACGAGCAGTACTTC.

Comments on this clonotype: This sequence may be a read error, since a much larger clone differs from it by one base. The chain links TRBV28 to TRBJ2-1; the match to TRBD2 covers 13 bases. From germline, CDR1 is MDHEN and CDR2 SYDVKM. V lost 7 bases and J lost 9; bases outside the gene matches: 18. This CDR3 contains 18 residues. CDR3 region: CASIGSIGTSGVQGEQFF. CDR3 DNA: TGTGCCAGCATCGGCAGTATCGGGACTAGCGGGGTCCAGGGTGAGCAGTTCTTC.

In the case of this clonotype: A clone one base away is much larger, so this may be a read error. The chain links TRBV4-2 to TRBJ2-1; 11 positions match TRBD2. This CDR3 spans 18 amino acids. V was clipped by 2 bases and J by 3 bases; unmatched bases: 9. Germline lookup yields CDR1 LGHNA and CDR2 YNFKEQ. The CDR3 nucleotides read TGTGCCAGCAGCCAAAGGATAGGGGGACTAGCGGTCTACAATGAGCAGTTCTTC. Its protein is CASSQRIGGLAVYNEQFF.

On this clonotype: Mismatch with germline at one junction end may stem from a read error. This chain joins TRBV20-1 and TRBJ2-7; 8 bases align to TRBD1. CDR1 is DFQATT and CDR2 is SNEGSKA in the germline V gene (reference sequence). This CDR3 has 12 residues. The DNA for the CDR3 is TGCAGTGCCAGGGGACAGGTATGGGAGCAATACTTC. This sequence encodes CSARGQVWEQYF.

As to this clonotype: The junction differs from germline at one of its ends, possibly a read error. The rearrangement uses TRBV20-1 and TRBJ2-7, with D perhaps assigned TRBD1 or TRBD2 (5 bases each). From germline, CDR1 is DFQATT and CDR2 SNEGSKA (reference sequence). The length of the CDR3 is 14 residues. The CDR3 protein is CSARPIGREYEQYF. CDR3 bases: TGCAGTGCTAGACCCATCGGCAGGGAGTACGAGCAATACTTC.